What follows are 30 T cell receptor beta chains derived from one specimen sequenced in a study of cytomegalovirus exposure and HLA in healthy donors. Both 60 Vbeta primers and 13 Jbeta primers went into the PCR. Assay: immunoSEQ multiplex PCR; the TCRdb copy retains only in-frame clones and omits some. The sample has fewer than 150,000 clones, around 83% seen once. The sample consisted of PBMCs. All receptors derive from a young woman in good health and CMV-seropositive.

V gene TRBV15 combines with J gene TRBJ1-1; no clear D. Trimming took off 0 bases at V and 3 bases at J, with 11 bases between the two ends. CDR1 is LNHNV and CDR2 is YYDKDF in the germline V gene (reference sequence). This CDR3 is 15 amino acids long. The CDR3 loop is CATSREKMSYTEAFF. The CDR3 DNA sequence: TGTGCCACCAGCAGAGAGAAGATGAGCTACACTGAAGCTTTCTTT.

V gene TRBV27 combines with J gene TRBJ2-3, with D maybe TRBD1 (5 bases). The V and J ends lost 2 bases and 4 bases respectively, with 16 bases between them. Looked up from germline, CDR1 is MNHEY and CDR2 is SMNVEV (reference sequence). The CDR3 consists of 16 residues. For the CDR3, the DNA is TGTGCCAGCAGTTTAGATGTCGTGACAGTTGCAGATACGCAGTATTTT. The encoded protein is CASSLDVVTVADTQYF.

The rearrangement uses TRBV9 and TRBJ2-1, with 10 nucleotides matching TRBD2. The ends lost 4 bases at V and 4 bases at J; junction bases unmatched: 5. The CDR3 covers 15 residues. Germline lookup yields CDR1 SGDLS and CDR2 YYNGEE. The CDR3 loop is CASSRTSGTYNEQFF. The CDR3 coding sequence is TGTGCCAGCAGCCGAACTAGCGGGACATACAATGAGCAGTTCTTC.

This clone showed up just once. The chain uses TRBV30 and TRBJ1-1; 8 bases map to TRBD1. After removal of 3 bases from V and 3 bases from J, the junction contained 9 bases not matched to a gene. Germline-derived CDR1 and CDR2 are GTSNPN and SVGIG (reference sequence). The CDR3 runs 15 residues. CDR3 region: CAWREILTGDTEAFF. In DNA, the CDR3 is TGTGCCTGGAGAGAAATTCTGACAGGGGACACTGAAGCTTTCTTT.

The V and J genes are TRBV28 and TRBJ1-2; 7 nucleotides line up with TRBD1. V lost 11 bases to trimming and J lost 6 bases; unmatched junction nucleotides: 3. Per the germline V gene, CDR1 is MDHEN and CDR2 is SYDVKM. The CDR3 extends over 10 amino acids. DNA of the CDR3: TGTGCCGCCAGGGGGAATGGCTACACCTTC. It is translated as CAARGNGYTF.

V gene TRBV5-1 combines with J gene TRBJ1-1; 9 nucleotides match TRBD1. CDR3 size: 13 residues. In germline, CDR1 is SGHRS, CDR2 YFSETQ. J gave up 5 bases and V 2 bases, and 1 base lay outside the gene matches. The DNA of the CDR3 is TGCGCCAGCAGCTTACAGGGGGCAACTGAAGCTTTCTTT. This sequence encodes CASSLQGATEAFF.

V is TRBV9 and J is TRBJ2-3; perhaps TRBD2 as D (5 bases). Per the germline V gene, CDR1 is SGDLS and CDR2 is YYNGEE. V was shortened by 0 bases and J by 4 bases, with 12 bases between the two germline ends. The CDR3 is 15 amino acids. The CDR3: CASSVVGDVADTQYF. The CDR3 DNA reads TGTGCCAGCAGCGTAGTGGGAGATGTTGCAGATACGCAGTATTTT.

The chain is built from TRBV28 and TRBJ2-6; TRBD1 matches 10 bases. There are 16 residues in the CDR3. V was clipped by 8 bases and J by 4 bases; unmatched bases: 8. Per germline, CDR1 MDHEN and CDR2 SYDVKM. The CDR3 sequence: CASATGGASGANVLTF. The DNA of the CDR3 is TGTGCCAGCGCGACAGGGGGCGCTTCGGGGGCCAACGTCCTGACTTTC.

The V and J genes are TRBV11-2 and TRBJ1-1, with D tentatively TRBD1 (5 bases). The CDR3 contains 16 residues. In germline, CDR1 is SGHAT, CDR2 FQNNGV. V was trimmed by 5 bases and J by 3 bases, leaving 19 bases between them. The CDR3 here is CASSARRAGRDTEAFF. CDR3 in DNA: TGTGCCAGCAGCGCCAGGAGGGCAGGGCGGGACACTGAAGCTTTCTTT. The full variable domain, its missing parts supplied by reference TRBV11-2 and TRBJ1-1, is EAGVAQSPRYKIIEKRQSVAFWCNPISGHATLYWYQQILGQGPKLLIQFQNNGVVDDSQLPKDRFSAERLKGVDSTLKIQPAKLEDSAVYLCASSARRAGRDTEAFFGQGTRLTVV.

This clone was seen a single time. CDR3 protein: CASSPGGTAEYGYTF. The CDR3 region has the DNA TGCGCCAGCAGCCCTGGTGGGACAGCCGAGTATGGCTACACCTTC. The chain is built from TRBV5-1 and TRBJ1-2, with TRBD1 matching over 7 bases. J lost 5 bases, V lost 4 bases, and 11 bases had no gene match. The CDR3 contains 15 residues. Germline lookup yields CDR1 SGHRS and CDR2 YFSETQ.

The chain recombines TRBV15 with TRBJ2-2, with no clear D. Trimming took off 6 bases at V and 7 bases at J, with 15 bases between the two ends. The CDR3 runs 14 residues. Germline V gives CDR1 LNHNV, CDR2 YYDKDF (reference sequence). The chain's CDR3 is CATSLAQLNGELFF. Written as DNA, the CDR3 is TGTGCCACCAGTCTGGCCCAATTAAACGGGGAGCTGTTTTTT.

This clone was counted a few times. The chain carries TRBV2 and TRBJ1-4; 9 nucleotides align to TRBD1. Trimming removed 4 bases from V and 7 bases from J; junction bases left unmatched: 7. CDR1 is SNHLY, CDR2 FYNNEI, per germline. The length of the CDR3 is 15 residues. The CDR3 DNA reads TGTGCCAGCAGTGGGGAACAGGGGGCGGGTGAAAAACTGTTTTTT. It translates to CASSGEQGAGEKLFF.

The chain is built from TRBV7-2 and TRBJ1-1, with D tentatively TRBD1 (5 bases). The germline V gene encodes CDR1 SGHTA and CDR2 FQGNSA. The CDR3 is made up of 13 amino acids. The V end was cut by 5 bases, the J end by 6 bases, with 13 bases between. CDR3 DNA sequence: TGTGCCAGCAGCCCCGCGGGGGTCCCTGAAGCTTTCTTT. Translation gives CASSPAGVPEAFF.

The sample holds one count of this clone. J is TRBJ1-3 and V is TRBV30; D gene ambiguous. Deletions cut 0 bases from V and 3 bases from J, with 6 bases between. This CDR3 contains 13 residues. The germline V gene encodes CDR1 GTSNPN and CDR2 SVGIG (reference sequence). The CDR3 spells CAWSVLGGNTIYF. DNA for the CDR3: TGTGCCTGGAGTGTACTAGGTGGAAACACCATATATTTT.

The chain links TRBV6-6 to TRBJ1-2; D call uncertain. Between the trimmed V and J ends, which lost 7 bases and 0 bases, there was a span of 12 bases. Looked up from germline, CDR1 is MNHNY and CDR2 is SVGAGI (reference sequence). This CDR3 is built from 14 residues. This CDR3 is CASTSSTSNYGYTF. CDR3 nucleotide sequence: TGTGCCAGCACCTCCTCTACTTCTAACTATGGCTACACCTTC.

The gene calls are TRBV5-8 and TRBJ2-1, with D unclear. This CDR3 contains 15 residues. The germline V and J ends were trimmed by 1 base and 6 bases, with 14 bases remaining between them. CDR1 and CDR2 (germline): SGHTS, YDEGEE. Written as DNA, the CDR3 is TGTGCCAGCAGCTTGAATCGGTATGCTCCCAATGAGCAGTTCTTC. Protein sequence: CASSLNRYAPNEQFF.

This CDR3 reads CSVGEGSSGNTIYF. Here the CDR3 DNA reads TGCAGCGTTGGAGAAGGGAGCTCTGGAAACACCATATATTTT. The V gene is TRBV29-1, the J gene TRBJ1-3, with D uncertain. The CDR3 contains 14 residues. Germline V lookup: CDR1 SQVTM, CDR2 ANQGSEA. V shed 4 bases and J shed 0 bases, with 10 bases lying between them.

V and J are TRBV7-9 and TRBJ1-1; tentative D call: TRBD1 (5 bases). This CDR3 has 13 amino acids. Germline V lookup: CDR1 SEHNR, CDR2 FQNEAQ (reference sequence). The germline V and J ends were trimmed by 5 bases and 6 bases, with 13 bases remaining between them. CDR3: CASSRRDHAEAFF. CDR3 in DNA: TGTGCCAGCAGCCGCAGGGATCACGCTGAAGCTTTCTTT.

The chain employs TRBV6-6 and TRBJ2-5; D unclear. This CDR3 has 11 residues. Germline CDR1 is MNHNY and CDR2 is SVGAGI (reference sequence). Trimming removed 5 bases at V and 5 bases at J, with 6 bases between. The CDR3 here is CASSPRETQYF. CDR3 nucleotide sequence: TGTGCCAGCAGTCCTAGGGAGACCCAGTACTTC.

The rearrangement links TRBV5-1 to TRBJ2-3; D remains ambiguous. V lost 5 bases, J lost 0 bases, and 13 bases lay in between. CDR3 size: 15 residues. In germline, CDR1 is SGHRS, CDR2 YFSETQ. CDR3 sequence reads: CASSRTAPSTDTQYF. CDR3 DNA: TGCGCCAGCAGTCGAACAGCTCCCAGCACAGATACGCAGTATTTT.

The chain joins TRBV11-3 to TRBJ2-1; D might be TRBD2 (6 bases). V was clipped by 5 bases and J by 9 bases, with 20 bases between them. CDR3 length equals 15 residues. Germline V lookup: CDR1 SGHNT, CDR2 YENEEA. The CDR3 here is CASSPVAGMGSEQFF. Written as DNA, the CDR3 is TGTGCCAGCAGCCCAGTGGCGGGAATGGGGAGTGAGCAGTTCTTC.

This clone was seen just once. The V call is TRBV5-1, the J call TRBJ1-2; D remains unclear. CDR1 is SGHRS and CDR2 is YFSETQ in the germline V gene. Trimming left V 4 bases short and J 5 bases short, with 15 bases between. This CDR3 spans 14 amino acids. CDR3 sequence reads: CASSPGVFGYGYTF. CDR3 in DNA: TGCGCCAGCAGCCCGGGAGTCTTTGGGTATGGCTACACCTTC.

CDR3 coding DNA: TGTGCCAGCAGCTTAGTTAGGCAGGGTAGGGAAGCTTTCTTT. Its protein product is CASSLVRQGREAFF. The chain has TRBV11-2 and TRBJ1-1; TRBD1 is a possible D gene (5 bases). This CDR3 is 14 amino acids long. V shed 1 base and J shed 8 bases, with 14 bases lying between them. Germline V gene sequence: CDR1 SGHAT, CDR2 FQNNGV.

The CDR3 spells CASSSPGTSGTYNEQFF. Written as DNA, the CDR3 is TGCGCCAGCAGCTCACCCGGGACTAGCGGAACCTACAATGAGCAGTTCTTC. V usage is TRBV5-1 and J usage is TRBJ2-1; 11 bases fit TRBD2. The CDR3 has 17 residues. V dropped 3 bases and J dropped 2; count of bases not matched to a gene: 7. Germline CDR1 reads SGHRS; CDR2 reads YFSETQ.

The chain employs TRBV7-2 and TRBJ1-4, with D perhaps matching TRBD1 (5 bases). Germline loops: CDR1 SGHTA, CDR2 FQGNSA. The CDR3 is made up of 15 amino acids. V lost 1 base to trimming and J lost 5 bases, with 11 bases between them. The chain's CDR3 is CASSLGVGQNEKLFF. CDR3 nucleotide sequence: TGTGCCAGCAGCTTAGGAGTGGGGCAGAATGAAAAACTGTTTTTT.

The chain recombines TRBV5-4 with TRBJ2-1; no reliable D call. Germline loops: CDR1 SGHNT, CDR2 YYREEE (reference sequence). The CDR3 spans 16 residues. Deletions cut 0 bases from V and 2 bases from J, with 12 bases between. CDR3 protein: CASSLGSGSPYNEQFF. CDR3 DNA: TGTGCCAGCAGCTTGGGGAGTGGATCCCCCTACAATGAGCAGTTCTTC.

This clone was counted a few times. The chain recombines TRBV6-5 with TRBJ2-7; D gene uncertain. The CDR3 contains 11 residues. Trimming left V 10 bases short and J 5 bases short, with 12 bases between. CDR1 is MNHEY, CDR2 SVGAGI, per germline. This chain's CDR3 is CATTVLDEQYF. The CDR3 bases are TGTGCCACCACAGTCTTAGACGAGCAGTACTTC.

CDR3 DNA sequence: TGTGCCAGCAGCTTGACTAGCGGAACCTACAATGAGCAGTTCTTC. It encodes CASSLTSGTYNEQFF. The V call is TRBV7-3, the J call TRBJ2-1; 9 bases are shared with TRBD2. The CDR3 consists of 15 residues. The J segment lost 2 bases and the V segment lost 3 bases, leaving 2 bases of the junction unmatched. Germline V gives CDR1 SGHTA, CDR2 FQGTGA.

This rearrangement joins TRBV6-5 to TRBJ1-1; D not resolved. Deletions cut 2 bases from V and 1 base from J, with 8 bases between. The CDR3 loop spans 14 amino acids. Germline CDR1 is MNHEY and CDR2 is SVGAGI. The CDR3 loop is CASSYGGGNTEAFF. CDR3 coding DNA: TGTGCCAGCAGTTACGGAGGTGGGAACACTGAAGCTTTCTTT.

This clone was recorded once. The chain is built from TRBV10-1 and TRBJ2-3, with 10 bases identical to TRBD2. V dropped 0 bases and J dropped 1; count of bases not matched to a gene: 4. The CDR3 consists of 17 residues. CDR1 and CDR2 from the germline V gene are WNHNN and SYGVQD (reference sequence). The CDR3 here is CASSESGSGGGTDTQYF. CDR3 bases: TGCGCCAGCAGTGAGTCGGGGAGCGGGGGGGGCACAGATACGCAGTATTTT.